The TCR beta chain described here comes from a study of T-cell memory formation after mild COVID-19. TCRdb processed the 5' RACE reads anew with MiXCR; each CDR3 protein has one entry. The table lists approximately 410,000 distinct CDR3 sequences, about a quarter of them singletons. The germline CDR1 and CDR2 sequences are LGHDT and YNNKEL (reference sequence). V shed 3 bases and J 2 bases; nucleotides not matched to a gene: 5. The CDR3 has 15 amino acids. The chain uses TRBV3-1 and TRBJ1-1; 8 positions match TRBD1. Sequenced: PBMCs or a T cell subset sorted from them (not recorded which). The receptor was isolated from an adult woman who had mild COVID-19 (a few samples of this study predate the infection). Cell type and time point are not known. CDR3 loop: CASSHRTGLNTEAFF. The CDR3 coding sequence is TGTGCCAGCAGCCATAGGACAGGGCTAAACACTGAAGCTTTCTTT.